A single sample is the source of the 12 T cell receptor beta chains below, sequenced in a study of blood T cells in healthy people across ages. A sample-barcoded 5' primer and a J-beta primer mix were used in a second PCR of about 7 to 12 cycles. TCRdb independently ran MiXCR on the 5' RACE reads; one entry per CDR3 protein. The table lists fewer than 750,000 distinct CDR3 sequences, roughly 48% of them singletons, with around 23% in the top ten. Input material: blood. Every receptor here comes from a man of 80 years or more in good health.

There are many counts of this clonotype. This sequence joins TRBV6-6 and TRBJ2-1; maybe TRBD1 (6 bases). The CDR3 loop spans 13 amino acids. The V end was cut by 7 bases, the J end by 1 base, with 8 bases between. Looked up from germline, CDR1 is MNHNY and CDR2 is SVGAGI (reference sequence). CDR3 amino acids: CASKDSSYNEQFF. In DNA form, the CDR3 reads TGTGCCAGCAAGGACAGTTCCTACAATGAGCAGTTCTTC.

This clonotype has just a few counts. A junction end diverges from the germline sequence, so it may reflect a read error. This chain links TRBV12-5 with TRBJ2-5, with TRBD2 identical over 11 bases. The CDR3 has 16 amino acids. Germline CDR1 is LGHNT and CDR2 is FRNRAP. The CDR3 region has the DNA TGTGCTAGTGGTTTGTCGACTAGCGGGATACCAGAGGCCCAGTACTTC. It translates to CASGLSTSGIPEAQYF.

This chain joins TRBV5-1 and TRBJ2-1; D remains ambiguous. The ends were cut back, 4 bases at V and 10 bases at J, with 9 bases in the middle. The germline V gene has CDR1 SGHRS and CDR2 YFSETQ. The CDR3 totals 11 residues. The CDR3 region is CASSRQEEQFF. The CDR3 coding sequence is TGCGCCAGCAGCCGGCAGGAGGAGCAGTTCTTC.

This chain joins TRBV20-1 and TRBJ2-7; D perhaps matches TRBD2 (7 bases). The DNA end favors TRBJ2-5, so the J call may be wrong. This CDR3 spans 13 amino acids. Germline values: CDR1 DFQATT, CDR2 SNEGSKA (reference sequence). CDR3 amino acids: CSASGGPGETQYF. The CDR3 DNA reads TGCAGTGCTAGCGGGGGGCCTGGGGAGACCCAGTACTTC.

The chain combines TRBV9 with TRBJ2-2, with TRBD2 as a possible D gene (6 bases). Trimming removed 0 bases at V and 5 bases at J, with 8 bases between. CDR3 length: 14 residues. From germline, CDR1 is SGDLS and CDR2 YYNGEE. The CDR3 reads CASSVVGRTGELFF. CDR3 coding DNA: TGTGCCAGCAGCGTAGTGGGGAGGACCGGGGAGCTGTTTTTT.

This chain uses TRBV29-1 with TRBJ2-1; TRBD2 aligns across 14 bases. J gave up 9 bases and V 4 bases, and 23 bases lay outside the gene matches. Germline V gene data show CDR1 as SQVTM and CDR2 as ANQGSEA. There are 20 residues in the CDR3. CDR3 coding DNA: TGCAGCGTTGCGCTCTGGGGGGGGCGACTAGCGGGAGGGCCAAGTACTGAGCAGTTCTTC. As protein: CSVALWGGRLAGGPSTEQFF.

This clonotype has a single count. This chain links TRBV7-2 with TRBJ1-4; perhaps TRBD1 as D (6 bases). V lost 5 bases to trimming and J lost 0 bases, with 19 bases between them. Germline CDR1 SGHTA, CDR2 FQGNSA. This CDR3 spans 18 amino acids. The CDR3 region has the DNA TGTGCCAGCAGCCCAAATCGGCAGGGGCCAACAACTAATGAAAAACTGTTTTTT. It encodes CASSPNRQGPTTNEKLFF.

The chain carries TRBV6-1 and TRBJ2-2; TRBD2 matches at 12 bases. The V gene's germline CDR1 is MNHNS and CDR2 SASEGT. After removal of 6 bases from V and 0 bases from J, the junction contained 8 bases not matched to a gene. This CDR3 spans 18 amino acids. The CDR3 reads CASRTSGGSNTNTGELFF. Here the CDR3 DNA reads TGTGCCAGCAGGACTAGCGGGGGATCAAACACGAACACCGGGGAGCTGTTTTTT.

A single count supports this clonotype. The chain employs TRBV20-1 and TRBJ1-2; TRBD1 matches at 7 bases. J gave up 0 bases and V 0 bases, and 4 bases lay outside the gene matches. The CDR3 contains 15 residues. The germline CDR1 and CDR2 sequences are DFQATT and SNEGSKA (reference sequence). The CDR3 is CSAREGTETNYGYTF. In nucleotides, the CDR3 is TGCAGTGCTAGAGAAGGGACAGAAACTAACTATGGCTACACCTTC.

V is TRBV18 and J is TRBJ1-6; D perhaps matches TRBD1 (6 bases). Germline V lookup: CDR1 KGHSH, CDR2 LQKENI. Trimming stripped 6 bases from V and 6 bases from J, with 15 bases between. The length of the CDR3 is 15 residues. CDR3 sequence (DNA): TGTGCCAGCTCTGTCGGTGGGGGCGCTAATTCACCCCTCCACTTT. This sequence encodes CASSVGGGANSPLHF. Full variable domain (rest looked up from reference TRBV18 and TRBJ1-6): NAGVMQNPRHLVRRRGQEARLRCSPMKGHSHVYWYRQLPEEGLKFMVYLQKENIIDESGMPKERFSAEFPKEGPSILRIQQVVRGDSAAYFCASSVGGGANSPLHFGNGTRLTVT.

The chain is built from TRBV11-2 and TRBJ2-5; 13 positions match TRBD2. The CDR3 contains 15 residues. CDR1 is SGHAT, CDR2 FQNNGV, per germline. V trimming: 4 bases; J trimming: 7 bases; junction bases outside the gene matches: 6. CDR3 sequence: CASSSGLAGRMTQYF. The CDR3 nucleotides read TGTGCCAGCAGCTCGGGACTAGCGGGACGAATGACCCAGTACTTC.

As DNA, the CDR3 is TGTGCCAGCAGCCACGGCGGGATCTACGAGCAGTACTTC. Its translation: CASSHGGIYEQYF. The rearrangement joins TRBV3-1 to TRBJ2-7, with D perhaps matching TRBD2 (6 bases). This CDR3 is built from 13 residues. Germline CDR1 is LGHDT and CDR2 is YNNKEL (reference sequence). V gave up 3 bases and J gave up 3 bases, with 9 bases separating them.